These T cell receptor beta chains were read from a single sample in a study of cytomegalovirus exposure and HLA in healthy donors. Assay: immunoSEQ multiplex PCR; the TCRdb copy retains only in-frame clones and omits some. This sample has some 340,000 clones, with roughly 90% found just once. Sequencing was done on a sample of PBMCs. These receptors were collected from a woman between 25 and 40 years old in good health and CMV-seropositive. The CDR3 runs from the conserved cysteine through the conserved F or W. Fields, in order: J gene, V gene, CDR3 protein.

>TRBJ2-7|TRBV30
CAWSGSGQGKYYEQYF
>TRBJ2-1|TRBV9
CASSVGDSRDEQFF
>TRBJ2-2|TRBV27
CASSLGGGTGELFF
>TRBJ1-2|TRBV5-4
CASSLVSGGGSEGYTF
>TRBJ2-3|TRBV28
CASSPGLAADTQYF
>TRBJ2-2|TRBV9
CASSGATSGRASGELFF
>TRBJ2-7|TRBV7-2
CASSLQAAYEQYF
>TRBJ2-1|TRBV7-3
CASSLVSPSPGAPSYNEQFF
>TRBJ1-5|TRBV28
CASSSGANQPQHF
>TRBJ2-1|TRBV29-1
CSVARTNQFF
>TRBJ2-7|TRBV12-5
CASGGDGYEQYF
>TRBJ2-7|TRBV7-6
CASSSPWVGGQTYEQYF
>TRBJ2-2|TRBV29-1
CSVAIFGELFF
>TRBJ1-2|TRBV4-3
CASSLDRTPTGGWGYTF
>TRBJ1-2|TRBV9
CASSVGTPFYGYTF
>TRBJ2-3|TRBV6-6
CASSYVGTTDTQYF
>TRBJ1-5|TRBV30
CAWSSDSNQPQHF
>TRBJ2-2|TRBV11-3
CASSFGRVGTGELFF
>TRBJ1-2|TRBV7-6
CASSSGTLRGYTF
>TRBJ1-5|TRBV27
CASSQEFNQPQHF
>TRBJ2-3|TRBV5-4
CASSLIGIAGGDTQYF
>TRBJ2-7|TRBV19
CASSTTTGGQYF
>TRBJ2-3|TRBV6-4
CASSTSGRAADTQYF
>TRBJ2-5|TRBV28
CASSVTTDGQETQYF
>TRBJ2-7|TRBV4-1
CASSHPGTGGGREQYF
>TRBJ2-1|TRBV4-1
CASCDSSNNEQFF
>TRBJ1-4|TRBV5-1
CASSLGSTNEKLFF
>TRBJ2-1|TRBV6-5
CASSYAVAGGFEQFF
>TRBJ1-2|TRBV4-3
CASSQDVTPADYGYTF
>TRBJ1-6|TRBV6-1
CASSIEGNSPLHF